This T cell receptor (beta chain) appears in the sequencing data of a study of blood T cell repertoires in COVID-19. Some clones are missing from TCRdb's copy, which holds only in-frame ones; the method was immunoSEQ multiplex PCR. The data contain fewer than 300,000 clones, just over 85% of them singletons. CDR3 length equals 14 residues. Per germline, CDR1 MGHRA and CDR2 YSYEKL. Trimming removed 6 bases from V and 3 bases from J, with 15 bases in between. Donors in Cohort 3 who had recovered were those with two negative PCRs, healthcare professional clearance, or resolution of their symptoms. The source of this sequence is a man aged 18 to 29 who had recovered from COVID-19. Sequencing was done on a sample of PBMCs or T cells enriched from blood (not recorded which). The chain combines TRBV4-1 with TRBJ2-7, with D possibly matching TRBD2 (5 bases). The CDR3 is CASRPLLRGYEQYF. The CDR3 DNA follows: TGCGCCAGCAGACCGCTTCTACGGGGCTACGAGCAGTACTTC.